This T cell receptor beta chain appears in the sequencing data of a study of CD4 T cells in relation to SARS-CoV-2 and coronaviruses. In the study overall: After roughly 9 days of antigen culture, PBMC TCR beta CDR3s were sequenced.

Before the COVID-19 pandemic, during about 2011-2019, CD4+ T cells were taken from unexposed donors. After about 10 days of culture, CD4+ T cells were isolated. The method was immunoSEQ multiplex PCR; TCRdb's version includes in-frame clones alone and lacks a portion of them. Among 15,000 to 20,000 clones listed, around 77% were seen once. Study-level results: In roughly 65% of donors, memory CD4+ clonotypes crossrecognized SARS-CoV-2 and at least one common cold coronavirus spike. No donor gave both pre-pandemic and post-infection samples.

The germline V gene encodes CDR1 MGHRA and CDR2 YSYEKL. The CDR3 is 17 residues long. V was clipped by 0 bases and J by 2 bases, with 15 bases between them. About this clone itself: The antigen remains unidentified.

The sample taken for sequencing was CD4+ T cells from PBMCs, cultured in vitro. The TCR comes from a human donor in good health. The V gene is TRBV4-1, the J gene TRBJ2-3, with D possibly being TRBD2 (5 bases). The DNA of the CDR3 is TGCGCCAGCAGCCAAGATGGTGCTAGCACCAACACAGATACGCAGTATTTT. As protein: CASSQDGASTNTDTQYF.